This passage covers 11 T cell receptor beta chains from one sample sequenced in a study of blood T cell repertoires in COVID-19 (dated by TCRdb to the early 2020s). Preparation of the library involved the immunoSEQ multiplex PCR assay. TCRdb's version of the immuneACCESS table is confined to in-frame rearrangements and falls short of the full clone set. An unresolved V gene accounts for under half of the shortfall where checked; the remainder is of unknown origin. This sample has 220,000 or so clones in its table, and 82% of those were observed once. The ten most abundant clones make up less than 9.5% of the sample. Material: peripheral blood. Source of these receptors: a woman older than 75 with COVID-19, enrolled during active disease.

This clone showed up just a few times. This specimen includes other DNA sequences encoding the same CDR3. The gene calls are TRBV6-5 and TRBJ1-1; D remains ambiguous. The CDR3 totals 11 residues. The V gene lost 6 bases and the J gene lost 5 bases, with 7 bases spanning the gap. Germline CDR1 is MNHEY and CDR2 is SVGAGI. The CDR3 loop reads CASSRGTEAFF. The CDR3, as DNA: TGTGCCAGCAGCAGAGGGACTGAAGCTTTCTTT.

This chain connects TRBV5-4 to TRBJ2-3; the D gene is possibly TRBD2 (5 bases). CDR3 length: 16 amino acids. Germline-derived CDR1 and CDR2 are SGHNT and YYREEE (reference sequence). Trimming shortened V by 0 bases and J by 4 bases, and 15 bases separated the two germline ends. The CDR3 DNA is TGTGCCAGCAGCTTGGCCATGAACCTCGGGGCAGATACGCAGTATTTT. Translating gives CASSLAMNLGADTQYF.

This chain joins TRBV5-1 and TRBJ2-1, with TRBD1 matching 10 bases. The CDR3 sequence is 14 residues long. V shed 9 bases and J 7 bases; nucleotides not matched to a gene: 10. In germline, CDR1 is SGHRS, CDR2 YFSETQ. CDR3 DNA: TGCGCCACTTCTCCGGGACAGGGGTGGAATGAGCAGTTCTTC. Its protein product is CATSPGQGWNEQFF.

Only one count was recorded for this clone. V and J are TRBV10-2 and TRBJ2-3; tentative D call: TRBD2 (5 bases). V was clipped by 4 bases and J by 0 bases, with 8 bases between them. The CDR3 contains 14 residues. The germline gives CDR1 WSHSY, CDR2 SAAADI. This CDR3 is CASSVAGSTDTQYF. The CDR3 coding sequence is TGCGCCAGCAGTGTGGCGGGTAGCACAGATACGCAGTATTTT.

The chain recombines TRBV5-1 with TRBJ2-1, with 8 nucleotides matching TRBD2. Germline trimming cut 1 base from V and 5 bases from J; bases unmatched to any gene: 5. The CDR3 contains 15 residues. CDR1 and CDR2 from the germline V gene are SGHRS and YFSETQ. The CDR3 nucleotides read TGCGCCAGCAGCTTGTACGGGAGGGGAAACAATGAGCAGTTCTTC. It encodes CASSLYGRGNNEQFF.

The chain links TRBV5-1 to TRBJ2-7; 7 bases line up with TRBD1. This CDR3 has 13 residues. The V and J ends lost 3 bases and 2 bases, in that order; junction bases with no gene match: 2. Germline V gives CDR1 SGHRS, CDR2 YFSETQ. This CDR3 reads CASSSGTAYEQYF. Here the CDR3 DNA reads TGCGCCAGCAGCTCCGGGACAGCCTACGAGCAGTACTTC.

The J gene is TRBJ1-1, the V gene TRBV29-1, with D possibly being TRBD1 (6 bases). This CDR3 is 12 amino acids long. Germline CDR1 is SQVTM and CDR2 is ANQGSEA. CDR3 loop: CTINRELTEAFF. The CDR3 nucleotides read TGCACCATAAACAGGGAACTCACTGAAGCTTTCTTT.

This clone has only a few counts. The chain uses TRBV14 and TRBJ1-1; 9 bases fit TRBD1. Germline-derived CDR1 and CDR2 are SGHDN and FVKESK. The junction had 3 bases not matched to a gene; V was cut back by 4 bases and J by 0 bases. This CDR3 comprises 15 residues. The CDR3 protein is CASSLGQGMNTEAFF. The CDR3 DNA follows: TGTGCCAGCAGCCTCGGACAGGGGATGAACACTGAAGCTTTCTTT.

The V call is TRBV5-1, the J call TRBJ2-1, with 12 bases lining up with TRBD2. V was pared by 0 bases and J by 7 bases, with 2 bases of the junction left unmatched. This CDR3 comprises 15 residues. Germline CDR1 reads SGHRS; CDR2 reads YFSETQ. CDR3 region: CASSLVGLAGNEQFF. Written as DNA, the CDR3 is TGCGCCAGCAGCTTGGTCGGACTAGCGGGAAATGAGCAGTTCTTC. Combining the CDR3 with reference TRBV5-1 and TRBJ2-1 gives the whole variable domain KAGVTQTPRYLIKTRGQQVTLSCSPISGHRSVSWYQQTPGQGLQFLFEYFSETQRNKGNFPGRFSGRQFSNSRSEMNVSTLELGDSALYLCASSLVGLAGNEQFFGPGTRLTVL.

This chain connects TRBV2 to TRBJ1-5; D is possibly TRBD1 (5 bases). The CDR3 runs to 14 residues. The germline gives CDR1 SNHLY, CDR2 FYNNEI. Trimming stripped 8 bases from V and 4 bases from J, with 15 bases between. The CDR3 is CASSLGRQNQPQHF. As DNA, the CDR3 is TGTGCCAGCTCACTGGGGCGTCAAAATCAGCCCCAGCATTTT.

This rearrangement joins TRBV12-5 to TRBJ1-2, with D uncertain. Trimming shortened V by 7 bases and J by 0 bases, and 12 bases separated the two germline ends. Germline V gives CDR1 LGHNT, CDR2 FRNRAP. This CDR3 contains 14 residues. The CDR3 region is CASARSRPNYGYTF. Written as DNA, the CDR3 is TGTGCTAGTGCACGGAGTAGGCCTAACTATGGCTACACCTTC. Combining the CDR3 with reference TRBV12-5 and TRBJ1-2 gives the whole variable domain DARVTQTPRHKVTEMGQEVTMRCQPILGHNTVFWYRQTMMQGLELLAYFRNRAPLDDSGMPKDRFSAEMPDATLATLKIQPSEPRDSAVYFCASARSRPNYGYTFGSGTRLTVV.